This TCR beta chain was sequenced during a study of T cell changes during pregnancy in multiple sclerosis. Clones were read by immunoSEQ multiplex PCR, and TCRdb kept only the in-frame ones, dropping some. The top ten clones hold roughly 2% of a sample with fewer than 80,000 clones, around 92% of them seen once. The V end lost 3 bases, the J end lost 3 bases, and 8 bases lay between the germline ends. This CDR3 region has 13 residues. CDR1 is LNHDA, CDR2 SQIVND, per germline (reference sequence). The TCR comes from a female donor in good health, enrolled as a control in a pregnancy study. The chain couples TRBV19 to TRBJ1-2, with D maybe TRBD1 (5 bases). The sample was peripheral blood, taken in the third trimester of pregnancy. As DNA, the CDR3 is TGTGCCAGTAGTATTGGAGGGGACTATGGCTACACCTTC. This sequence encodes CASSIGGDYGYTF.